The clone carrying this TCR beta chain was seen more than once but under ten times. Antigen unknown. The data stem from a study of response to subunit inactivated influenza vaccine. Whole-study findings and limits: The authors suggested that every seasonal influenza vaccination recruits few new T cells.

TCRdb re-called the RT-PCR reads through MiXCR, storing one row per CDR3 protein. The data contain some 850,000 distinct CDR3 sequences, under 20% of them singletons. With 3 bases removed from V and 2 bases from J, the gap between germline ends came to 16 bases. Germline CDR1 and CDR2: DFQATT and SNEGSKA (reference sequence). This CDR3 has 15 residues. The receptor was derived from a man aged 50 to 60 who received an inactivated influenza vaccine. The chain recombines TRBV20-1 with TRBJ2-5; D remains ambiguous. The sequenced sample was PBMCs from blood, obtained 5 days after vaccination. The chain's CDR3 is CSASSVSGNQETQYF. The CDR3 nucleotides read TGCAGTGCTAGTTCGGTTTCGGGTAATCAAGAGACCCAGTACTTC.